Each of the 26 T cell receptor beta chains below was sequenced from the same sample in a study of tumor-infiltrating lymphocytes in primary liver carcinoma. From 500 ng of total RNA, TCR beta-specific cDNA was reverse-transcribed using a constant-region primer. Nested multiplex PCR, run for three rounds with slightly modified ARM-PCR, yielded TCR beta libraries. Amplification in the first two PCR rounds was performed using TRBV1-TRBV30 forward primers and a C-beta reverse primer for 10 cycles each. One entry per CDR3 protein, called by TCRdb with MiXCR from the multiplex PCR reads. The sample has about 190,000 distinct CDR3 sequences; approximately 80% are singletons. Unsorted bulk tissue, about 19-32 mg of it, served as the source for co-extraction of RNA and DNA. The sequenced sample consisted of tumor tissue from primary liver carcinoma. The origin of the receptors is a man in his forties with primary liver carcinoma and hepatitis B virus infection.

Comment on this clonotype: Mismatch with germline at one junction end may stem from a read error. The V and J genes are TRBV4-3 and TRBJ2-3, with TRBD2 matching over 16 bases. Looked up from germline, CDR1 is LGHNA and CDR2 is YSLEER. This CDR3 region has 19 residues. The DNA of the CDR3 is TGCGCTAGCAGCCAAAGGGGACTAGCGGGAGGGCCTAGCATAGATACTCAGTATTTT. Protein sequence: CASSQRGLAGGPSIDTQYF.

Many counts were recorded for this clonotype. The chain is built from TRBV6-1 and TRBJ1-1; no clear D. The CDR3 is 13 residues long. Germline CDR1 and CDR2: MNHNS and SASEGT. The V gene lost 2 bases and the J gene lost 6 bases, with 10 bases spanning the gap. The CDR3 nucleotides read TGTGCCAGCAGTGAAAGAAGGGAAGCTGAAGCTTTCTTT. Its protein is CASSERREAEAFF.

In regard to this clonotype: Here the CDR3 omits its conserved ending phenylalanine or tryptophan, so a read error is the likely source. The DNA is left out, because the CDR3 cannot be placed on it with certainty; the CDR3 is given as TCRdb lists it. The rearrangement links TRBV11-1 to TRBJ2-7. A total of 13 residues make up the CDR3, ends included. Per the germline V gene, CDR1 is SGHAT and CDR2 is FQDESV (reference sequence). CDR3: CASRGKRSYEQYY.

With regard to this clonotype: The germline gene is not matched at one end of the junction; a read error may be the cause. As DNA, the CDR3 is TGCAGTGTTGGGACGGTGAACTATCAGCCCCAGTATTTT. Translated, it gives CSVGTVNYQPQYF. This rearrangement joins TRBV29-1 to TRBJ1-5; tentatively, D is TRBD1 or TRBD2 (5 bases each). The assigned J gene may be wrong: the sequence end matches TRBJ2-3 better. Germline loops: CDR1 SQVTM, CDR2 ANQGSEA. The CDR3 length is 13 residues.

This sequence joins TRBV4-3 and TRBJ2-1; 9 nucleotides line up with TRBD1. Germline V CDR1 and CDR2: LGHNA, YSLEER. V was clipped by 3 bases and J by 13 bases; unmatched bases: 16. CDR3 size: 16 residues. The CDR3 region has the DNA TGCGCCAGCAGCCACTTCTCCGGGACAGGGATGCAAGAACAGTTCTTC. Translated, it gives CASSHFSGTGMQEQFF.

As to this clonotype: This may be a read error: a much more frequent sequence differs by one nucleotide. The CDR3 loop reads CATSDSRQGNTEAFF. DNA of the CDR3: TGTGCCACCAGTGATTCCAGACAGGGGAACACTGAAGCTTTCTTT. The V call is TRBV24-1, the J call TRBJ1-1; 7 bases fit TRBD1. The CDR3 has 15 amino acids. V lost 2 bases to trimming and J lost 1 base; unmatched junction nucleotides: 3. Germline V gives CDR1 KGHDR, CDR2 SFDVKD.

On this clonotype: An end of the junction does not agree with germline; a read error may underlie this. This rearrangement joins TRBV12-3 or TRBV12-4 to TRBJ2-7; perhaps TRBD1 as D (6 bases). This CDR3 spans 13 amino acids. The CDR3 coding sequence is TGTGCCAGTAGTAATACAGGGATTAGCGAGCGGTACTTC. Translated: CASSNTGISERYF.

Of note for this clonotype: Germline and junction disagree at one end, which may indicate a read error. This chain connects TRBV7-8 to TRBJ2-7, with D unclear. CDR3 size: 15 residues. Germline CDR1 SGHVS, CDR2 FQNEAQ. CDR3 sequence reads: CTSSRGPDRSYEQYF. DNA for the CDR3: TGTACCAGCAGCCGCGGTCCGGACCGCTCCTACGAGCAGTATTTC. Drawing the rest from reference TRBV7-8 and TRBJ2-7, the complete variable domain is GAGVSQSPRYKVAKRGQDVALRCDPISGHVSLFWYQQALGQGPEFLTYFQNEAQLDKSGLPSDRFFAERPEGSVSTLKIQRTQQEDSAVYLCTSSRGPDRSYEQYFGPGTRLTVT.

A note on this clonotype: It is likely a read error, because the conserved phenylalanine at the end of the CDR3 is missing. The chain uses TRBV7-9 and TRBJ2-2, with D perhaps TRBD2 (5 bases). Germline CDR1 and CDR2: SEHNR and FQNEAQ (reference sequence). There are 16 residues in the CDR3. This CDR3 is CASSLVLQSWTGKLFL. The CDR3 DNA sequence: TGTGCCAGCAGCTTAGTTCTTCAGAGTTGGACCGGGAAGCTGTTTCTT.

V gene TRBV6-1 combines with J gene TRBJ1-4; D remains ambiguous. Deletions cut 7 bases from V and 0 bases from J, with 15 bases between. The CDR3 length is 16 residues. The V gene's germline CDR1 is MNHNS and CDR2 SASEGT. DNA of the CDR3: TGTGCCAGCATTGGAACGGGTCTGGCAACTAATGAAAAACTGTTTTTT. Protein sequence: CASIGTGLATNEKLFF.

In its sample, this clonotype was seen once. The junction shows a germline mismatch at one end, possibly a read error. This chain links TRBV11-1 with TRBJ2-4; 10 bases match TRBD2. CDR3 length equals 17 residues. From germline, CDR1 is SGHAT and CDR2 FQDESV (reference sequence). The CDR3 loop is CVNSFPGTSVTKNIQYF. As DNA, the CDR3 is TGTGTCAACAGCTTTCCCGGGACTAGCGTGACCAAAAACATCCAGTACTTC.

As for this clonotype: One end of the junction varies from germline; a read error may be responsible. This rearrangement joins TRBV11-3 to TRBJ2-1; perhaps TRBD2 as D (5 bases). The CDR3 sequence is 17 residues long. Germline V gene lookup returns CDR1 SGHNT and CDR2 YENEEA. CDR3 in amino acids: CASNLGVPGLPHNEQFF. As DNA, the CDR3 is TGTGCCAGCAACTTAGGCGTACCTGGACTCCCCCATAATGAGCAATTCTTC.

CDR3 sequence: CSVSRTGDSSSYNEQFF. The CDR3 bases are TGCAGCGTCTCCAGGACTGGCGACTCGAGCTCCTACAATGAGCAGTTCTTC. The chain carries TRBV29-1 and TRBJ2-1, with D perhaps matching TRBD2 (5 bases). Per germline, CDR1 SQVTM and CDR2 ANQGSEA. The CDR3 runs to 17 residues. V shed 6 bases and J shed 0 bases, with 21 bases lying between them.

The chain couples TRBV24-1 to TRBJ2-5; tentatively, D is TRBD1 or TRBD2 (5 bases each). The CDR3 runs to 16 residues. V shed 4 bases and J shed 8 bases, with 22 bases lying between them. Germline values: CDR1 KGHDR, CDR2 SFDVKD. The CDR3 reads CATSDPTGSGRDTQYF. CDR3 nucleotides: TGTGCCACCAGTGACCCGACCGGGTCAGGGAGAGATACCCAGTACTTC.

As to this clonotype: A junction end diverges from the germline sequence, so it may reflect a read error. The genes are TRBV6-5 and TRBJ1-4; no clear D. In germline, CDR1 is MNHEY, CDR2 SVGAGI. CDR3 length: 16 amino acids. This CDR3 is CASSYSSRTSNEKLLF. The CDR3 region has the DNA TGTGCCAGCAGTTACTCGTCCAGGACGTCAAATGAAAAACTGTTATTT.

As to this clonotype: The CDR3 does not end in the conserved phenylalanine or tryptophan, so this is likely a read error. CDR3: CASSFDERTGELFY. The CDR3 DNA follows: TGTGCCAGCAGCTTTGATGAGCGCACCGGCGAGCTGTTTTAT. V is TRBV5-4 and J is TRBJ2-2; D is unresolved. CDR1 is SGHNT and CDR2 is YYREEE in the germline V gene (reference sequence). The CDR3 totals 14 residues.

This clonotype was counted once. One junction end does not reproduce the germline sequence, and a read error may be involved. This chain connects TRBV19 to TRBJ1-1; 9 nucleotides agree with TRBD1. The V gene's germline CDR1 is LNHDA and CDR2 SQIVND (reference sequence). CDR3 size: 17 residues. The CDR3, as DNA: TGTGCCAATTGCACCCGGAGACAGGGGGATCTGAACACTCAAGCTTTCTTT. Protein sequence: CANCTRRQGDLNTQAFF.

Notes on this clonotype: A much more abundant neighbour one base away suggests this may be a read error. This chain joins TRBV5-1 and TRBJ2-7, with 8 bases identical to TRBD2. The CDR3 runs 16 residues. Looked up from germline, CDR1 is SGHRS and CDR2 is YFSETQ. CDR3 in amino acids: CASSSRPPGLDGEPYF. For the CDR3, the DNA is TGCGCCAGCAGCTCCCGACCCCCGGGACTAGACGGCGAGCCGTACTTC.

Remarks on this clonotype: The junction and the germline gene differ at one end; a read error may be behind it. The rearrangement links TRBV4-3 to TRBJ2-3; tentatively, D is TRBD2 (6 bases). CDR1 and CDR2 from the germline V gene are LGHNA and YSLEER. The CDR3 extends over 20 amino acids. CDR3 residues: CARSQDGGPTGDRSTDTQYF. DNA for the CDR3: TGCGCCAGAAGCCAAGACGGTGGGCCCACGGGAGATCGAAGCACAGATACGCAGTATTTT.

This clonotype has only one observation. Compared with germline, one end of the junction differs, possibly owing to a read error. The CDR3 sequence is CSVLNSEQIF. The CDR3 DNA reads TGCAGCGTTCTTAACAGCGAGCAAATCTTC. V is TRBV29-1 and J is TRBJ2-1; D unresolved. The CDR3 has 10 amino acids. Germline CDR1 is SQVTM and CDR2 is ANQGSEA.

To note about this clonotype: Compared with germline, one end of the junction differs, possibly owing to a read error. The J gene is TRBJ1-5, the V gene TRBV12-3 or TRBV12-4; 8 bases are a match to TRBD1. This CDR3 is 14 amino acids long. The CDR3 coding sequence is TGTGCCAGAAACAGGGGGGTTAGCAATCTGCCCCAGCATTTT. Residues: CARNRGVSNLPQHF.

Notes on this clonotype: One junction end disagrees with the germline gene, perhaps due to a read error. The chain combines TRBV6-1 with TRBJ2-7; weak D call: TRBD2 (5 bases). CDR3 length: 14 residues. Germline V gene sequence: CDR1 MNHNS, CDR2 SASEGT. CDR3 DNA sequence: TGTGCCAGCAGTATCGGGATAGGGCCCTATGAGCAGTACTTC. Translation: CASSIGIGPYEQYF.

This chain connects TRBV29-1 to TRBJ1-1; D call uncertain. With 7 bases removed from V and 12 bases from J, the gap between germline ends came to 24 bases. CDR1 is SQVTM, CDR2 ANQGSEA, per germline. CDR3 size: 13 residues. For the CDR3, the DNA is TGCAGCGCCCTACCAGACCTGAACACTCAAACTTTCTTT. Its protein product is CSALPDLNTQTFF.

Comment on this clonotype: With a much larger clone just one base away, this may be a read error. The genes are TRBV7-9 and TRBJ2-2; TRBD2 might be the D (5 bases). Per germline, CDR1 SEHNR and CDR2 FQNEAQ (reference sequence). Trimming cost V 1 base and J 2 bases, with 11 bases left between them. This CDR3 contains 16 residues. The CDR3 coding sequence is TGTGCCAGCAGCTTAGGAGGGATCGCTAACACCGGGGAGCTGTTTTTT. Translating gives CASSLGGIANTGELFF.

Comment on this clonotype: A read error may produce the germline difference seen at one junction end. This rearrangement joins TRBV6-1 to TRBJ2-3; TRBD2 might be the D (5 bases). This CDR3 has 17 residues. Per the germline V gene, CDR1 is MNHNS and CDR2 is SASEGT. Written as DNA, the CDR3 is TGTGCCAGCAGTGAAAGGTGGAGGAGATTGTTCACAGATACACAGTTTTTT. It yields the protein CASSERWRRLFTDTQFF.

As regards this clonotype: This may be a read error, as it is one base from a much larger clone. V and J are TRBV5-4 and TRBJ2-7; a weak D match, TRBD2 (6 bases). CDR1 is SGHNT, CDR2 YYREEE, per germline (reference sequence). The V end was cut by 6 bases, the J end by 3 bases, with 16 bases between. There are 14 residues in the CDR3. CDR3: CASNSGREGYEQYF. The CDR3 DNA reads as TGTGCCAGCAACTCCGGGAGAGAGGGCTACGAGCAGTACTTC.